This T cell receptor (beta chain) stems from a study of blood T cell repertoires in acute mononucleosis (dated by TCRdb to the early 2020s). Turning to the overall study: Convalescent samples, which represented the memory response, were taken 5 to 8 months after the acute presentation. A mean blood EBV load of around 3.8 log10 genome copies per million B cells was observed during acute infection, and a mean blood EBV load of 2 to 3 was observed at convalescence. Points the paper makes about the study in general: With just three donors in the cohort, the group averages were based on very few individuals. Both chains appeared to be involved in GLC-BM selection, with public TCRbeta motifs on BV14-BJ2 and BV20-BJ1 together with a TCRalpha motif on AV5-AJ31. Just 8% to 9.5% of the unique acute clonotypes remained in convalescence, but these persisting clonotypes accounted for most of the response, and new, diverse de novo clonotypes seemingly replaced the other acute clonotypes. The low acute-to-convalescent clonotype overlap might be partly explained by sampling error, because only a fraction of each donor's blood was analyzed.

For TCR profiling, total RNA from at least 8,000 sorted tetramer+ CD8 T cells was reverse transcribed into cDNA. PCR with primers that anneal to V and J regions amplified CDR3 regions and added unique molecular identifiers to track templates. TCRalpha and TCRbeta chains were profiled using the immunoSEQ platform, including its sequencing and error-correction standards. Processing in the source paper ran as follows. Clonal copy numbers were corrected for sequencing and PCR errors, and CDR3s were defined per IMGT conventions. Analysis was restricted to productive rearrangements and was performed with immunoSEQ Analyzer versions 2.0 and 3.0, and gene-pairing frequencies were further processed in Microsoft Excel. Circos plots were used to visualize V-J pairings, and MEME plus a custom motifSearch program were used to find CDR3 motifs. The probability of generation of TCR sequences was calculated using the OLGA algorithm. Clonotypes seen at both visits were designated persistent, clonotypes seen only acutely were designated nonpersistent, and clonotypes seen only at convalescence were designated de novo. Any amino acid clonotype used by more than one donor was defined as a public TCR. TCRdb took over this immuneACCESS table, retaining in-frame rearrangements with V and J assigned. Such tables are incomplete; in checked studies, under half of the missing clones stem from an unresolved V gene, and the remainder is unexplained. V and J calls and clone size are as listed in that table; D and trimming were resolved from the DNA. The sample has 1,500 to 2,000 clones on record, under 30% of them singletons. Less than 30% of the sample is taken by the ten largest.

This clone was observed at least ten times. Within one base of it there is no much larger clone, and no base qualities were kept. Cut back by 2 bases and 4 bases, the V and J ends lie 11 bases apart. CDR1 and CDR2 were assigned from the germline V gene (reference sequence) as SEHNR and FQNEAQ. The cysteine opens and the phenylalanine closes a CDR3 of 14 amino acids. The kept DNA is CDR3 alone, 42 bases in frame from the first base. The time point label on this specimen signifies: convalescence about 6 months (5-8 months) after acute presentation (visit 7). CD8 T cell responses to two immunodominant EBV epitopes, BRLF1 109 (YVL-BR) and BMLF1 280 (GLC-BM), were tracked in the study over primary infection. Primary EBV infection was taken to be indicated by a positive serum heterophile antibody test and EBV viral capsid antigen-specific IgM. Magnetic positive selection (MACS) was first used to enrich total CD8 T cells from PBMCs. Live CD3+ CD8+ tetramer+ cells were sorted on a FACSAria III to over 85% purity. Cell sorting used a PE-conjugated tetramer carrying the BMLF1 280-288 peptide. Directly ex vivo after tetramer sorting, the TCR repertoires of EBV epitope-specific CD8 T cells were deep-sequenced at acute infection and at convalescence. The donors were a few individuals between roughly 18 and 30 years old who had clinical acute infectious mononucleosis and laboratory evidence of primary EBV infection. Heparinized peripheral blood was collected when donors presented clinically with mononucleosis symptoms and again about 6 months afterward. Ficoll-Paque density gradient centrifugation was used to isolate PBMCs.

Sequenced here: EBV GLC epitope tetramer+ CD8+ T cells sorted from PBMCs, sampled during convalescence from infectious mononucleosis. The sample's cell subset or site label is to be understood as: CD8 T cells binding tetramer with EBV BMLF1 280-288 peptide (GLC-BM). This chain joins TRBV7-9 to TRBJ1-2; the D gene identity is not certain. The TCR was taken from a woman between 18 and 30 years old with infectious mononucleosis caused by EBV. Here the CDR3 is given as CASSLSEDLYGYTF. The sequenced DNA: TGTGCCAGCAGCTTATCTGAGGACCTCTATGGCTACACCTTC.